The 20 T cell receptor beta chains below come from one sample, sequenced in a study of OX40 agonist ivuxolimab in advanced cancers. Sequenced by immunoSEQ multiplex PCR; TCRdb stores in-frame clones only, minus some. The sample holds tens of thousands of clones; just under 85% are singletons and the top ten take 1.5% to 2%. The sequencing used CD4+ or CD8+ T cells sorted from blood, collected in a trial of the OX40 agonist ivuxolimab. All receptors derive from an adult with an advanced solid tumor such as melanoma, head and neck, liver or kidney cancer.

The chain has TRBV2 and TRBJ2-3; D uncertain. CDR1 SNHLY and CDR2 FYNNEI come from the germline V gene. The CDR3 length is 11 residues. Trimming cost V 5 bases and J 2 bases, with 2 bases left between them. The CDR3 DNA is TGTGCCAGCAGTTACACAGATACGCAGTATTTT. As protein: CASSYTDTQYF.

This chain connects TRBV28 to TRBJ1-5; tentatively, D is TRBD1 (6 bases). Germline V gene lookup returns CDR1 MDHEN and CDR2 SYDVKM. The length of the CDR3 is 15 residues. Trimming stripped 4 bases from V and 6 bases from J, with 16 bases between. DNA of the CDR3: TGTGCCAGCAGTTCAAGGGGGACATCAAGTCAGCCCCAGCATTTT. The encoded protein is CASSSRGTSSQPQHF.

The chain uses TRBV9 and TRBJ2-2; D may be TRBD1 (6 bases). CDR1 and CDR2 (germline): SGDLS, YYNGEE. The germline V and J ends were trimmed by 2 bases and 3 bases, with 11 bases remaining between them. The CDR3 loop spans 15 amino acids. The CDR3 region is CASSVRGSHTGELFF. CDR3 sequence (DNA): TGTGCCAGCAGCGTCAGGGGATCCCACACCGGGGAGCTGTTTTTT.

The CDR3 DNA is TGTGCCAGCAGCTTGGGCCCCCAAGGAACCTACGAGCAGTACTTC. Its protein product is CASSLGPQGTYEQYF. The chain carries TRBV5-4 and TRBJ2-7; D gene uncertain. V lost 0 bases, J lost 2 bases, and 12 bases lay in between. This CDR3 region has 15 residues. The germline CDR1 and CDR2 sequences are SGHNT and YYREEE (reference sequence).

The chain carries TRBV19 and TRBJ1-6, with D unclear. The CDR3 extends over 13 amino acids. Looked up from germline, CDR1 is LNHDA and CDR2 is SQIVND (reference sequence). V gave up 5 bases and J gave up 11 bases, with 13 bases separating them. DNA for the CDR3: TGTGCCAGTAGTGTCTCAAGGATACCACCCCTCCACTTT. It codes for CASSVSRIPPLHF.

This clone has a single count. This rearrangement joins TRBV19 to TRBJ1-6, with D tentatively TRBD1 (5 bases). The V and J ends lost 9 bases and 7 bases respectively, with 10 bases between them. The CDR3 extends over 12 amino acids. Germline CDR1 is LNHDA and CDR2 is SQIVND (reference sequence). The CDR3 protein is CASGTANSPLHF. CDR3 nucleotide sequence: TGTGCCAGCGGGACGGCGAATTCACCCCTCCACTTT.

V and J are TRBV11-3 and TRBJ2-2; D is uncertain. This CDR3 contains 14 residues. The V and J ends lost 1 base and 0 bases respectively, with 3 bases between them. Germline values: CDR1 SGHNT, CDR2 YENEEA. DNA of the CDR3: TGTGCCAGCAGCTTAGGTCCGAACACCGGGGAGCTGTTTTTT. As protein: CASSLGPNTGELFF.

The chain couples TRBV5-1 to TRBJ2-2; 7 positions match TRBD1. Germline V gives CDR1 SGHRS, CDR2 YFSETQ. V lost 4 bases, J lost 4 bases, and 7 bases stayed unmatched. The CDR3 has 15 residues. In DNA, the CDR3 is TGCGCCAGCAGCGACGGGACAGTGGGCACCGGGGAGCTGTTTTTT. It translates to CASSDGTVGTGELFF.

This clone was detected a few times. The chain is built from TRBV6-5 and TRBJ2-7, with TRBD2 matching 10 bases. From germline, CDR1 is MNHEY and CDR2 SVGAGI. V dropped 2 bases and J dropped 1; count of bases not matched to a gene: 2. The CDR3 consists of 15 residues. CDR3 DNA sequence: TGTGCCAGCAGTTACGGACTAGCGGAGTCCTACGAGCAGTACTTC. This gives the protein CASSYGLAESYEQYF.

The chain links TRBV28 to TRBJ2-5, with 7 bases matching TRBD1. CDR1 is MDHEN, CDR2 SYDVKM, per germline. The junction had 8 bases not matched to a gene; V was cut back by 11 bases and J by 2 bases. The CDR3 is made up of 13 amino acids. Written as DNA, the CDR3 is TGTGCCGGCAACCGGGACAGTCAAGAGACCCAGTACTTC. Amino acids: CAGNRDSQETQYF.

This clone was seen just once. This sequence joins TRBV28 and TRBJ2-7; 7 nucleotides match TRBD2. Germline V gene lookup returns CDR1 MDHEN and CDR2 SYDVKM. This CDR3 has 14 amino acids. J was trimmed by 4 bases and V by 4 bases; bases with no gene match: 7. CDR3 protein: CASSSRAGPYEQYF. CDR3 nucleotides: TGTGCCAGCAGTTCCCGAGCGGGACCTTACGAGCAGTACTTC.

The chain is built from TRBV11-2 and TRBJ2-5; D possibly corresponds to TRBD2 (6 bases). The germline V gene encodes CDR1 SGHAT and CDR2 FQNNGV. The CDR3 has 14 amino acids. The germline V and J ends were trimmed by 5 bases and 1 base, with 11 bases remaining between them. In DNA form, the CDR3 reads TGTGCCAGCAGCCCCGGGGGACGCCAAGAGACCCAGTACTTC. Residues: CASSPGGRQETQYF.

The chain links TRBV28 to TRBJ2-5, with D tentatively TRBD2 (5 bases). Germline V gene data show CDR1 as MDHEN and CDR2 as SYDVKM. V was clipped by 6 bases and J by 3 bases, with 5 bases between them. This CDR3 has 11 amino acids. The chain's CDR3 is CASRLEETQYF. The CDR3 coding sequence is TGTGCCAGCAGACTAGAAGAGACCCAGTACTTC.

The chain has TRBV28 and TRBJ1-2, with D unclear. This CDR3 has 10 residues. Looked up from germline, CDR1 is MDHEN and CDR2 is SYDVKM. With 5 bases removed from V and 8 bases from J, the gap between germline ends came to 6 bases. The CDR3 sequence: CASSRTGYTF. CDR3 sequence (DNA): TGTGCCAGCAGTAGGACGGGCTACACCTTC.

This chain joins TRBV30 and TRBJ2-7; D perhaps matches TRBD2 (5 bases). V lost 0 bases and J lost 6, with 18 bases in between. The CDR3 is 15 amino acids. Germline V gives CDR1 GTSNPN, CDR2 SVGIG (reference sequence). CDR3 region: CAWSVVEAGYSEQYF. The CDR3 DNA is TGTGCCTGGAGTGTAGTGGAGGCCGGGTACAGCGAGCAGTACTTC. Full variable domain (missing parts from reference TRBV30 and TRBJ2-7): SQTIHQWPATLVQPVGSPLSLECTVEGTSNPNLYWYRQAAGRGLQLLFYSVGIGQISSEVPQNLSASRPQDRQFILSSKKLLLSDSGFYLCAWSVVEAGYSEQYFGPGTRLTVT.

J is TRBJ1-2 and V is TRBV7-2; no clear D gene. CDR3 length equals 13 residues. Germline values: CDR1 SGHTA, CDR2 FQGNSA. The V gene lost 0 bases and the J gene lost 7 bases, with 9 bases spanning the gap. DNA for the CDR3: TGTGCCAGCAGCTTAGCAGGGTCCGGTGGCTACACCTTC. It encodes CASSLAGSGGYTF.

The rearrangement links TRBV7-3 to TRBJ2-5; D call uncertain. In germline, CDR1 is SGHTA, CDR2 FQGTGA. The CDR3 covers 13 residues. The ends were cut back, 5 bases at V and 5 bases at J, with 12 bases in the middle. CDR3 protein: CASSPASWETQYF. The CDR3 DNA reads TGTGCCAGCAGCCCTGCTAGTTGGGAGACCCAGTACTTC.

The chain carries TRBV18 and TRBJ2-3; D is undetermined. CDR3 length: 14 residues. Germline V gives CDR1 KGHSH, CDR2 LQKENI. Trimming pared 1 base from V and 3 bases from J, leaving 8 bases between. CDR3 loop: CASSPRAPTDTQYF. In DNA, the CDR3 is TGTGCCAGCTCACCACGGGCCCCAACAGATACGCAGTATTTT.

The chain recombines TRBV30 with TRBJ2-7, with 10 bases lining up with TRBD1. The CDR3 extends over 14 amino acids. From germline, CDR1 is GTSNPN and CDR2 SVGIG (reference sequence). V lost 3 bases to trimming and J lost 4 bases; unmatched junction nucleotides: 6. The CDR3 protein is CAWSGGTGAYEQYF. The CDR3 nucleotides read TGTGCCTGGAGCGGAGGGACAGGGGCATACGAGCAGTACTTC.

This sequence joins TRBV13 and TRBJ2-2; maybe TRBD1 (6 bases). Trimming removed 4 bases at V and 0 bases at J, with 12 bases between. This CDR3 has 16 amino acids. CDR1 is PRHDT and CDR2 is FYEKMQ in the germline V gene (reference sequence). CDR3 nucleotides: TGTGCCAGCAGCTCCCGACAGGCGACGAACACCGGGGAGCTGTTTTTT. Amino acids: CASSSRQATNTGELFF.